This entry is about one TCR beta chain. Its target is not known. The CDR3 has 15 residues. The V segment lost 2 bases and the J segment 5 bases; nucleotides outside the gene matches: 3. In TCRdb, the 5' RACE reads were re-called with MiXCR into one record per CDR3 protein. The profile shows 700,000 to 1,000,000 distinct CDR3 sequences, around 11% of them singletons. This sample is drawn from a study of CD8 T cells in ankylosing spondylitis. The study, taken as a whole, reports: In ankylosing spondylitis blood, a motif of roughly 8 highly homologous TCR beta variants appeared characteristic.

V and J are TRBV12-3 or TRBV12-4 and TRBJ1-4, with 9 bases fitting TRBD1. This TCR derives from a male donor with ankylosing spondylitis. The sequencing input was blood, either unsorted or a sorted T cell fraction (not recorded which). In DNA, the CDR3 is TGTGCCAGCAGTTTACCGGGACAGGGCAATGAAAAACTGTTTTTT. Translation gives CASSLPGQGNEKLFF.